This T cell receptor (beta chain) originates from a study of technical replicates of blood from a handful of donors. Trimming removed 8 bases from V and 5 bases from J; junction bases left unmatched: 4. This CDR3 region has 12 residues. Per germline, CDR1 SNHLY and CDR2 FYNNEI. This clone was seen a handful of times. The repertoire was sequenced with immunoSEQ multiplex PCR; TCRdb's copy has only in-frame clones and lacks some. The table has 60,000 to 80,000 clones, roughly nine tenths seen once; the top ten hold under 0.5%. V and J are TRBV2 and TRBJ2-5; 8 nucleotides align to TRBD2. The sample comprised T cells isolated from PBMCs. The origin of this receptor is a human donor in good health. Here the CDR3 DNA reads TGTGCCAGCCGGGAGGGGGAGGAGACCCAGTACTTC. Translated, it gives CASREGEETQYF.